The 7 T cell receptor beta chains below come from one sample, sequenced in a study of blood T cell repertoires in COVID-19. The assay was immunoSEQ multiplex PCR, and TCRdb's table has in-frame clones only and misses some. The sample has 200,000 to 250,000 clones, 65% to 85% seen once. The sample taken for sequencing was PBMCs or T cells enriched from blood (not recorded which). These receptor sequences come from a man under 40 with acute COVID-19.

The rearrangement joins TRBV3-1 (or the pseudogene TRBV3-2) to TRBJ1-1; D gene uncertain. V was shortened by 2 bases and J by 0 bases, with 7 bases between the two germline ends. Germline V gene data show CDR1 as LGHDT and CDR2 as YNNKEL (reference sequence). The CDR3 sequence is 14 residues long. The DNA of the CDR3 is TGTGCCAGCAGCCAAAAACACATGAACACTGAAGCTTTCTTT. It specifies CASSQKHMNTEAFF.

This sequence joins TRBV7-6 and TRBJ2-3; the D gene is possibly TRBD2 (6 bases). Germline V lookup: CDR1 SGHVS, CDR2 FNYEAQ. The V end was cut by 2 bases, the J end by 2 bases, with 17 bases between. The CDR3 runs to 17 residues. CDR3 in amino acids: CASSLTLGRGPTDTQYF. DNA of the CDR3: TGTGCCAGCAGCTTAACCCTCGGGCGGGGACCCACAGATACGCAGTATTTT.

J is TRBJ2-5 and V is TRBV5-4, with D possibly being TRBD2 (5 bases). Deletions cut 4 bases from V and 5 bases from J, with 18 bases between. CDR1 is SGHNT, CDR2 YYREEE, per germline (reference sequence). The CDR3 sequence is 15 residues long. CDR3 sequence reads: CASSLAGPRGETQYF. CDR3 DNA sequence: TGTGCCAGCAGCCTGGCCGGGCCCCGCGGGGAGACCCAGTACTTC.

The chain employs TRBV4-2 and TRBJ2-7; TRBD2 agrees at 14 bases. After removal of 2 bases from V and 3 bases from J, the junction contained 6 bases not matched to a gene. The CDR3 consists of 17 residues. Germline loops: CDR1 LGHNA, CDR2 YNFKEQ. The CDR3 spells CASSQYTGLAGGYEQYF. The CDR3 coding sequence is TGTGCCAGCAGCCAATACACTGGACTAGCGGGAGGCTACGAGCAGTACTTC.

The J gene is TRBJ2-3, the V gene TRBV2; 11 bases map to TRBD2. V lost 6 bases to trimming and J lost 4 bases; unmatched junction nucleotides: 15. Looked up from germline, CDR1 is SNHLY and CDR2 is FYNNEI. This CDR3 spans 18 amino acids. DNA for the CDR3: TGTGCCAGCAGCCCTCCCCGACCGGGACTAGCGGTGCCAGATACGCAGTATTTT. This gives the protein CASSPPRPGLAVPDTQYF.

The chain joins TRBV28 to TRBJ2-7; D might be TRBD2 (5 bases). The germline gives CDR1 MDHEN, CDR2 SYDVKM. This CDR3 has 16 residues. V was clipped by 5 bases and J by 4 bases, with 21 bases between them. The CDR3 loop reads CASSPRMRATSYEQYF. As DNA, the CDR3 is TGTGCCAGCAGTCCTCGCATGAGGGCTACGTCGTACGAGCAGTACTTC.

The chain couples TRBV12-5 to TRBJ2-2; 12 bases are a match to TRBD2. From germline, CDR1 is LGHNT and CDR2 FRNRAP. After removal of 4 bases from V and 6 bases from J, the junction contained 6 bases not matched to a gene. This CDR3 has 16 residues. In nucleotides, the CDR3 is TGTGCTAGTGGTTACCTAGCGGGGGGGCCCCCCGGGGAGCTGTTTTTT. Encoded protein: CASGYLAGGPPGELFF.